This TCR beta chain was retrieved from a study of beta chain features in type 1 diabetes. The wider study: Sorted cells examined across all samples numbered 107,917,701.

Sequenced material consisted of expressed TCRB transcripts (all of the isolated RNA was reverse transcribed). Approximately 3.9 million reads per sample were averaged for naive, central memory and regulatory samples. Clones were read by immunoSEQ multiplex PCR, and TCRdb kept only the in-frame ones, dropping some. The table has over 200,000 clones, approximately 10% seen once. A CD45RO/CCR7/CD25/CD127/CD95/CD27 panel sorted naive, central memory, regulatory and stem cell-like memory CD4+ cells. Regarding the study as a whole: Moderate yet significant TCRB CDR3 shortening was seen in Type 1 diabetes patients in all four CD4+ subsets. Naive, central memory and Treg TCRB repertoires seemed to resemble each other more closely in patients than they did in healthy donors.

About this clone: Antigen: not known.

Germline V gene sequence: CDR1 SQVTM, CDR2 ANQGSEA. V lost 5 bases and J 4 bases, leaving 11 bases between the germline ends. The CDR3 covers 12 residues. The chain couples TRBV29-1 to TRBJ1-1; D is possibly TRBD1 (6 bases). Input material: naive CD4+ T cells from blood. The source of this sequence is a man aged 25-40 years with type 1 diabetes. The CDR3 region is CSVTGPGTEAFF. The CDR3 DNA follows: TGCAGCGTTACAGGGCCGGGCACTGAAGCTTTCTTT.